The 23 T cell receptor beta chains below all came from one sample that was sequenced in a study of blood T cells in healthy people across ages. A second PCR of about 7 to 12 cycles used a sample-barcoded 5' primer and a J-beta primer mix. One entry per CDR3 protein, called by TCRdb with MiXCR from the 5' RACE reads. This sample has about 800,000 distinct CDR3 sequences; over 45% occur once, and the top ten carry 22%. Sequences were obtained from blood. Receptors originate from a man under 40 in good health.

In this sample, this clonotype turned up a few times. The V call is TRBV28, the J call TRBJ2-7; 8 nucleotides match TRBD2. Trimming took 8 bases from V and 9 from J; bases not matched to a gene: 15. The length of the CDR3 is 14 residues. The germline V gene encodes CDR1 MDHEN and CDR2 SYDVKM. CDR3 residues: CASGGGRGHSGQYF. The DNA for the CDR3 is TGTGCCAGCGGCGGGGGGCGCGGCCACTCGGGGCAGTACTTC.

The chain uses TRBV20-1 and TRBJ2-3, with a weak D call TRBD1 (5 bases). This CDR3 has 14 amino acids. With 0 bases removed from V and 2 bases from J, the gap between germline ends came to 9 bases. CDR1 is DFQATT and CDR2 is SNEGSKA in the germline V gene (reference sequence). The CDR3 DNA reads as TGCAGTGCTAGAGATCCGACAGCCACAGATACGCAGTATTTT. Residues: CSARDPTATDTQYF.

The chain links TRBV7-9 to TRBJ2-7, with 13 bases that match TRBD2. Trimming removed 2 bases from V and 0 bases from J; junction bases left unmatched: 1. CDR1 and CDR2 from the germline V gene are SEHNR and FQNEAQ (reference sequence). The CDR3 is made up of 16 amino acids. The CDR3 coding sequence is TGTGCCAGCAGCTTAAGGACTAGCGGGAGCTCCTACGAGCAGTACTTC. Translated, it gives CASSLRTSGSSYEQYF.

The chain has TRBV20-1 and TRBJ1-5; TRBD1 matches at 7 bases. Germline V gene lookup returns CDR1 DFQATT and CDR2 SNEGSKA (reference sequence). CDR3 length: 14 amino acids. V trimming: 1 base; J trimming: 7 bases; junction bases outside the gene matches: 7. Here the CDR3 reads CSARGIGGGQPQHF. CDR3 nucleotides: TGCAGTGCTAGAGGCATAGGGGGCGGGCAGCCCCAGCATTTT.

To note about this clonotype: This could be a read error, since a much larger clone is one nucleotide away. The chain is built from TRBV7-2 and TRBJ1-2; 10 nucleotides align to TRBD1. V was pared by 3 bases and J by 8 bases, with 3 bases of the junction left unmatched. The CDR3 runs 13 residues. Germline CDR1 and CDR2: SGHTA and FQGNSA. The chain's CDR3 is CASSFADRGGYTF. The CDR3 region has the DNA TGTGCCAGCAGCTTTGCGGACAGGGGGGGCTACACCTTC.

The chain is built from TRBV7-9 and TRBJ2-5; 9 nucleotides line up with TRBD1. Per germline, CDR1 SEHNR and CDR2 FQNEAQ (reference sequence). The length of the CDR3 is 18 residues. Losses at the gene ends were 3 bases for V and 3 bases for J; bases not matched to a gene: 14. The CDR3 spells CASSLPKMTGGLKETQYF. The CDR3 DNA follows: TGTGCCAGCAGCTTGCCCAAAATGACAGGGGGATTGAAAGAGACCCAGTACTTC.

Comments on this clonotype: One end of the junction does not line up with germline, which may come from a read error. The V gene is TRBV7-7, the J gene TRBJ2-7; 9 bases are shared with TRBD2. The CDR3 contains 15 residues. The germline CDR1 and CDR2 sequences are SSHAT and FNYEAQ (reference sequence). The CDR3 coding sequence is TGTGCTAGCAGCGCATATAGCGGGAGTTCCTACGAGCAGTACTTC. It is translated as CASSAYSGSSYEQYF.

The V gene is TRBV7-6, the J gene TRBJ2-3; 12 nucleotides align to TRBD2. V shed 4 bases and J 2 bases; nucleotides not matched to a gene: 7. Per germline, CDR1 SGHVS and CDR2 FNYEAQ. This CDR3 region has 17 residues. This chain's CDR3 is CASSSTTSGGITDTQYF. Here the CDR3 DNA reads TGTGCCAGCAGCTCTACGACTAGCGGGGGTATCACAGATACGCAGTATTTT.

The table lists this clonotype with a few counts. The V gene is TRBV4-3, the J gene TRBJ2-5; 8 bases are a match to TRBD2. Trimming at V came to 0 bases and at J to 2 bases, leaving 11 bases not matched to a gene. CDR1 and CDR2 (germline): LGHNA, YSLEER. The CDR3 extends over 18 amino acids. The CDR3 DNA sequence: TGCGCCAGCAGCCAAGATTTTCGGAGCGGGAGAACTCAAGAGACCCAGTACTTC. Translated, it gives CASSQDFRSGRTQETQYF.

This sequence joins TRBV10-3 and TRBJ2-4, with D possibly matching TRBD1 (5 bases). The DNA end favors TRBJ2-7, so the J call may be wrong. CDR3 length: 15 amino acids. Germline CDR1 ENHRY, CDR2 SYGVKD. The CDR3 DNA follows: TGTGCCATCAGCCGCTCAGAACAGGAAACCTACGAGCAGTACTTC. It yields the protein CAISRSEQETYEQYF.

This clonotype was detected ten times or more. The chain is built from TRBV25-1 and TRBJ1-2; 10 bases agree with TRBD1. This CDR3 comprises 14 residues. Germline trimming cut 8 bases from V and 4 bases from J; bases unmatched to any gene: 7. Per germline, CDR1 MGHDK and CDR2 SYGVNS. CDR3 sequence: CASGDRGQFYGYTF. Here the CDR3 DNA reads TGTGCCAGCGGAGACAGGGGGCAGTTCTATGGCTACACCTTC.

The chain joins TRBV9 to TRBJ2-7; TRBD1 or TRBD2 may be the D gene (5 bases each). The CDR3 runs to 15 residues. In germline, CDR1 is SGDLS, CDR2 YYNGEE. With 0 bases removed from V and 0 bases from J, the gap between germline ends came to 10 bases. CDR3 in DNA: TGTGCCAGCAGCGTAGGTCCGGGGACCTCCTACGAGCAGTACTTC. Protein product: CASSVGPGTSYEQYF.

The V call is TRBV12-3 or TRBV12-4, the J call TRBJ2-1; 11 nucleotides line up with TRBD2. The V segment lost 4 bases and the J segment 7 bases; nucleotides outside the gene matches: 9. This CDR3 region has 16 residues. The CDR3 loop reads CASSSTTSGRRNEQFF. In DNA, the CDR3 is TGTGCCAGCAGTTCCACTACTAGCGGGAGAAGGAATGAGCAGTTCTTC.

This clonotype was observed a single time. CDR3 DNA sequence: TGTGCCAGCAGCTTAGCGCGAGGGACGGAGGGCTACGAGCAGTACTTC. Encoded protein: CASSLARGTEGYEQYF. This rearrangement joins TRBV7-9 to TRBJ2-7; a possible D gene is TRBD2 (6 bases). The CDR3 spans 16 residues. Per the germline V gene, CDR1 is SEHNR and CDR2 is FQNEAQ (reference sequence). Trimming shortened V by 0 bases and J by 3 bases, and 15 bases separated the two germline ends.

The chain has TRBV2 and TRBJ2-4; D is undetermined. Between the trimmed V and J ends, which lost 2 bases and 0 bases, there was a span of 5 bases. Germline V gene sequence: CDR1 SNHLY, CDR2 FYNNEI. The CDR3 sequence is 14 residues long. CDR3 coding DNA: TGTGCCAGCAGTGAAACACTAGCCAAAAACATTCAGTACTTC. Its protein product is CASSETLAKNIQYF.

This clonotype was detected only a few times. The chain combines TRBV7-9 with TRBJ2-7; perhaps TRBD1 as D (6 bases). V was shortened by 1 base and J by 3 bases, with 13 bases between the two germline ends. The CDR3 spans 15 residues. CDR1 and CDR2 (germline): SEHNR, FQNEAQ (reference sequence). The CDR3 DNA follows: TGTGCCAGCAGCTTAGAGGTAGGACAGATCTACGAGCAGTACTTC. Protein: CASSLEVGQIYEQYF.

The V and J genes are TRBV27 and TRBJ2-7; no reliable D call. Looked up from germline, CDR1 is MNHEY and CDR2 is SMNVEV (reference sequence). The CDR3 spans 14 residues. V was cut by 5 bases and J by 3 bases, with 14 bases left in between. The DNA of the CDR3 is TGTGCCAGCAGTGCCCTCGGACCCAACTACGAGCAGTACTTC. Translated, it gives CASSALGPNYEQYF.

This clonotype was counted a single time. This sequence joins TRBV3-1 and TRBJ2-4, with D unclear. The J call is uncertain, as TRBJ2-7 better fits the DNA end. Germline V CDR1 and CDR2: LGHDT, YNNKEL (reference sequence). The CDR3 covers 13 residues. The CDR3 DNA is TGTGCCAGCAGCCAAGGATCGCTATACGAGCAGTACTTC. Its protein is CASSQGSLYEQYF.

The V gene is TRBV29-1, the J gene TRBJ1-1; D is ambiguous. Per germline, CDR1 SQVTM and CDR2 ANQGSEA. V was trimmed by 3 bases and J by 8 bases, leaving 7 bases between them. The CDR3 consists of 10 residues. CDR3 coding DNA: TGCAGCGTTGAGGCCAGGGAAGCTTTCTTT. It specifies CSVEAREAFF.

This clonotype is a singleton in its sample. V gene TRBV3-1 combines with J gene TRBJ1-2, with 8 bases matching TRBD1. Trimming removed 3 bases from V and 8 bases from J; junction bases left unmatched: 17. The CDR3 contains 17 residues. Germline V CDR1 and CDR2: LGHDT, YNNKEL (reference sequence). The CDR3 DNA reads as TGTGCCAGCAGCCACCATAAGGCTCTGGGACAGGTGAAGGGCTACACCTTC. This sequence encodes CASSHHKALGQVKGYTF.

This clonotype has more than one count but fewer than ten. This CDR3 is CASSTASGSSTDTQYF. As DNA, the CDR3 is TGTGCCAGCAGCACTGCTAGCGGGTCTAGCACAGATACGCAGTATTTT. V and J are TRBV7-2 and TRBJ2-3; 8 nucleotides agree with TRBD2. CDR1 is SGHTA and CDR2 is FQGNSA in the germline V gene. The CDR3 totals 16 residues. V lost 5 bases to trimming and J lost 0 bases; unmatched junction nucleotides: 7.

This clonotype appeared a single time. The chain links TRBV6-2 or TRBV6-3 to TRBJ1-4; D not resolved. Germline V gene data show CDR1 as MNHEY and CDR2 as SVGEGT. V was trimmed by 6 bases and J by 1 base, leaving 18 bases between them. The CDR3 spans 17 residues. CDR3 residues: CASSPGWRERTNEKLFF. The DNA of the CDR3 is TGTGCCAGCAGCCCGGGGTGGAGAGAGAGAACTAATGAAAAACTGTTTTTT.

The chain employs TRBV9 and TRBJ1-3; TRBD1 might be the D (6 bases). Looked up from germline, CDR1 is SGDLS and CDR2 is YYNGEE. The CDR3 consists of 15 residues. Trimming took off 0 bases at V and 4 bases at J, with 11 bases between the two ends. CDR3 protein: CASSVGPDRGNTIYF. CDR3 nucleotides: TGTGCCAGCAGCGTAGGCCCGGACAGAGGAAACACCATATATTTT.